What follows are 17 T cell receptor beta chains derived from one specimen sequenced in a study of cytomegalovirus exposure and HLA in healthy donors. The primer mix had 60 Vbeta and 13 Jbeta primers. The protocol was immunoSEQ multiplex PCR, while the TCRdb copy is restricted to in-frame clones and leaves out a portion. The table has over 150,000 clones, about 85% seen once. What was sequenced was PBMCs. The source of these receptors is a man under 40 in good health and CMV-seropositive.

The chain is built from TRBV6-6 and TRBJ2-7, with a possible D match to TRBD1 (6 bases). The CDR3 contains 14 residues. Germline V gene sequence: CDR1 MNHNY, CDR2 SVGAGI (reference sequence). The V gene lost 2 bases and the J gene lost 6 bases, with 14 bases spanning the gap. The CDR3 protein is CASSYPTGLGEQYF. CDR3 DNA: TGTGCCAGCAGTTACCCCACAGGGTTGGGCGAGCAGTACTTC.

With respect to this clone: Other DNA sequences in this specimen translate into the identical CDR3. The J gene is TRBJ2-7, the V gene TRBV15; TRBD1 matches at 9 bases. CDR3 length: 16 amino acids. Germline V gene data show CDR1 as LNHNV and CDR2 as YYDKDF (reference sequence). V lost 3 bases to trimming and J lost 4 bases; unmatched junction nucleotides: 10. The chain's CDR3 is CATSRFLTGGTYEQYV. CDR3 coding DNA: TGTGCCACCAGCAGGTTCCTGACAGGGGGTACATACGAGCAGTACGTC.

The chain couples TRBV6-5 to TRBJ2-7; 11 bases match TRBD1. The CDR3 totals 15 residues. In germline, CDR1 is MNHEY, CDR2 SVGAGI. V was pared by 2 bases and J by 4 bases, with 4 bases of the junction left unmatched. The CDR3: CASSYRDRGVYEQYF. The CDR3 nucleotides are TGTGCCAGCAGTTACCGGGACAGGGGGGTATACGAGCAGTACTTC.

The V call is TRBV7-2, the J call TRBJ1-4; 7 nucleotides agree with TRBD1. Germline CDR1 is SGHTA and CDR2 is FQGNSA. CDR3 size: 14 residues. V lost 2 bases, J lost 9 bases, and 6 bases stayed unmatched. CDR3 in amino acids: CASSLNRGRQKLFF. In DNA, the CDR3 is TGTGCCAGCAGCTTAAACAGGGGCAGGCAAAAACTGTTTTTT.

This sequence joins TRBV9 and TRBJ2-2, with 9 bases identical to TRBD2. This CDR3 comprises 17 residues. Germline CDR1 and CDR2: SGDLS and YYNGEE. J was trimmed by 2 bases and V by 0 bases; bases with no gene match: 5. The CDR3 DNA reads as TGTGCCAGCAGCGTAGCAGGACTAGCGTCAAACACCGGGGAGCTGTTTTTT. This encodes CASSVAGLASNTGELFF. Based on the CDR3 plus reference TRBV9 and TRBJ2-2, the full variable domain is DSGVTQTPKHLITATGQRVTLRCSPRSGDLSVYWYQQSLDQGLQFLIQYYNGEERAKGNILERFSAQQFPDLHSELNLSSLELGDSALYFCASSVAGLASNTGELFFGEGSRLTVL.

In its sample, this clone was seen a few times. A read error may account for a junction end that differs from germline. The chain is built from TRBV7-7 and TRBJ1-4; tentative D call: TRBD1 (5 bases). This CDR3 region has 14 residues. Germline CDR1 and CDR2: SSHAT and FNYEAQ (reference sequence). DNA for the CDR3: TGTGCTAGCAGTCCCCTAGGGGAGGCTGAAAAACTGTTTTTT. This codes for CASSPLGEAEKLFF.

The rearrangement uses TRBV19 and TRBJ2-7; 9 bases align to TRBD1. CDR3 length equals 15 residues. CDR1 LNHDA and CDR2 SQIVND come from the germline V gene (reference sequence). J was trimmed by 4 bases and V by 4 bases; bases with no gene match: 8. CDR3 nucleotides: TGTGCCAGTAGTACCCTCCGGGACAGGGCTTACGAGCAGTACTTC. It yields the protein CASSTLRDRAYEQYF.

The V gene is TRBV28, the J gene TRBJ1-4; weak D call: TRBD1 (6 bases). Germline lookup yields CDR1 MDHEN and CDR2 SYDVKM. The CDR3 is 13 residues long. The V end was cut by 6 bases, the J end by 12 bases, with 17 bases between. The CDR3, as DNA: TGTGCCAGCAGCCCGGGCACGAACAGGGAACTGTTTTTT. Its translation is CASSPGTNRELFF.

This clone was counted once. The chain has TRBV7-2 and TRBJ1-1; a possible D gene is TRBD1 (5 bases). This CDR3 is 13 amino acids long. V lost 5 bases to trimming and J lost 6 bases, with 13 bases between them. CDR1 and CDR2 from the germline V gene are SGHTA and FQGNSA. In nucleotides, the CDR3 is TGTGCCAGCAGCCAAGGACATAACGCTGAAGCTTTCTTT. It yields the protein CASSQGHNAEAFF.

This sequence joins TRBV11-2 and TRBJ2-1; the match to TRBD2 covers 10 bases. The V gene end was trimmed by 4 bases and the J gene end by 9 bases; junction bases not matched to a gene: 9. This CDR3 has 15 amino acids. Germline CDR1 is SGHAT and CDR2 is FQNNGV. CDR3 sequence: CASSSSSGSIGEQFF. CDR3 sequence (DNA): TGTGCCAGCAGCTCGTCTAGCGGGAGTATCGGTGAGCAGTTCTTC.

The chain combines TRBV2 with TRBJ1-2, with a possible D match to TRBD1 (5 bases). This CDR3 contains 15 residues. Germline values: CDR1 SNHLY, CDR2 FYNNEI. Trimming shortened V by 5 bases and J by 2 bases, and 15 bases separated the two germline ends. The CDR3 DNA sequence: TGTGCCAGCAGTTACGACAGCAGAATAAACTATGGCTACACCTTC. Encoded protein: CASSYDSRINYGYTF. Using reference TRBV2 and TRBJ1-2 for the parts outside the CDR3, the full variable domain is EPEVTQTPSHQVTQMGQEVILRCVPISNHLYFYWYRQILGQKVEFLVSFYNNEISEKSEIFDDQFSVERPDGSNFTLKIRSTKLEDSAMYFCASSYDSRINYGYTFGSGTRLTVV.

The chain uses TRBV4-3 and TRBJ2-5; 8 bases are shared with TRBD2. Trimming removed 1 base from V and 6 bases from J; junction bases left unmatched: 13. Germline V gene sequence: CDR1 LGHNA, CDR2 YSLEER. The CDR3 contains 17 residues. DNA of the CDR3: TGCGCCAGCAGCCAAGGTTTAGGCGGGAGGTACGCTAAGACCCAGTACTTC. Amino acid sequence: CASSQGLGGRYAKTQYF.

The gene calls are TRBV30 and TRBJ2-6; D perhaps matches TRBD2 (6 bases). V dropped 1 base and J dropped 3 bases, with 7 bases sitting between them. This CDR3 region has 14 residues. Germline V gene lookup returns CDR1 GTSNPN and CDR2 SVGIG (reference sequence). The CDR3 coding sequence is TGTGCCTGGAGTGCGGGGGTTGGGGCCAACGTCCTGACTTTC. Translating gives CAWSAGVGANVLTF. The whole variable domain, filled in from reference TRBV30 and TRBJ2-6, reads SQTIHQWPATLVQPVGSPLSLECTVEGTSNPNLYWYRQAAGRGLQLLFYSVGIGQISSEVPQNLSASRPQDRQFILSSKKLLLSDSGFYLCAWSAGVGANVLTFGAGSRLTVL.

The chain has TRBV5-1 and TRBJ2-2; 8 bases match TRBD1. J was trimmed by 5 bases and V by 4 bases; bases with no gene match: 13. The germline CDR1 and CDR2 sequences are SGHRS and YFSETQ. CDR3 length: 17 amino acids. The CDR3 protein is CASSPKPGGLGTGELFF. The CDR3 nucleotides are TGCGCCAGCAGCCCTAAACCAGGGGGCCTTGGTACCGGGGAGCTGTTTTTT.

The chain is built from TRBV2 and TRBJ1-4; no clear D. V lost 8 bases and J 7 bases, leaving 8 bases between the germline ends. Per the germline V gene, CDR1 is SNHLY and CDR2 is FYNNEI. The CDR3 length is 11 residues. CDR3: CASRVLEKLFF. In DNA form, the CDR3 reads TGTGCCAGCCGGGTTCTTGAAAAACTGTTTTTT.

The genes are TRBV27 and TRBJ2-3, with 10 nucleotides matching TRBD2. Germline V CDR1 and CDR2: MNHEY, SMNVEV (reference sequence). The CDR3 extends over 13 amino acids. The ends lost 8 bases at V and 8 bases at J; junction bases unmatched: 7. DNA for the CDR3: TGTGCCAGCCAAACTAGCGGGATGTTTACGCAGTATTTT. This encodes CASQTSGMFTQYF.

Concerning this clone: Other DNA sequences within the sample encode an identical CDR3. The genes are TRBV7-2 and TRBJ2-7; possible D gene TRBD1, 6 bases. The V end was cut by 6 bases, the J end by 3 bases, with 15 bases between. The CDR3 sequence is 14 residues long. Germline lookup yields CDR1 SGHTA and CDR2 FQGNSA. The CDR3 sequence: CASRTQGHLYEQYF. CDR3 sequence (DNA): TGTGCCAGCAGGACCCAGGGACACCTCTACGAGCAGTACTTC. Drawing the rest from reference TRBV7-2 and TRBJ2-7, the complete variable domain is GAGVSQSPSNKVTEKGKDVELRCDPISGHTALYWYRQSLGQGLEFLIYFQGNSAPDKSGLPSDRFSAERTGGSVSTLTIQRTQQEDSAVYLCASRTQGHLYEQYFGPGTRLTVT.